This T cell receptor beta chain was identified in a study of T cells after yellow fever vaccination. V was pared by 4 bases and J by 6 bases, with 19 bases of the junction left unmatched. Germline assignment: CDR1 SGHRS and CDR2 YFSETQ. The CDR3 sequence is 19 residues long. Via MiXCR, TCRdb re-called the 5' RACE reads, giving one row per CDR3 protein. Among hundreds of thousands of distinct CDR3 sequences, less than 15% were seen once, and the ten largest hold around 15%. The chain is built from TRBV5-1 and TRBJ2-2; 9 bases agree with TRBD1. The sequence was obtained from a man under 40 who received the YFV17D yellow fever vaccine. The starting material was PBMCs, obtained on the day of the yellow fever booster vaccination. The CDR3 DNA follows: TGCGCCAGCAGCCCGGACAGGGGCTGGATCGGGAAAGGGTCCGGGGAGCTGTTTTTT. Amino acids: CASSPDRGWIGKGSGELFF.